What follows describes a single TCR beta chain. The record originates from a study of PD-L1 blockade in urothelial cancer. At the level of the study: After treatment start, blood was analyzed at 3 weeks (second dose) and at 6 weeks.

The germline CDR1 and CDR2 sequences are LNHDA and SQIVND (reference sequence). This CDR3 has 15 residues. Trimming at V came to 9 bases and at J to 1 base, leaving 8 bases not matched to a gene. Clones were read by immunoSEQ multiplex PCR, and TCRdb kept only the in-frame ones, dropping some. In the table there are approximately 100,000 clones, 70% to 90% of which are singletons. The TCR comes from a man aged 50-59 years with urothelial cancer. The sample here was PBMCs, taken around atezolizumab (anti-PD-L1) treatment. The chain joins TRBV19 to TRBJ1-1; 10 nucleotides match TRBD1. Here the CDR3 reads CASQDRGRSNTEAFF. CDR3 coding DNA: TGTGCCAGCCAAGACAGGGGGCGATCGAACACTGAAGCTTTCTTT.